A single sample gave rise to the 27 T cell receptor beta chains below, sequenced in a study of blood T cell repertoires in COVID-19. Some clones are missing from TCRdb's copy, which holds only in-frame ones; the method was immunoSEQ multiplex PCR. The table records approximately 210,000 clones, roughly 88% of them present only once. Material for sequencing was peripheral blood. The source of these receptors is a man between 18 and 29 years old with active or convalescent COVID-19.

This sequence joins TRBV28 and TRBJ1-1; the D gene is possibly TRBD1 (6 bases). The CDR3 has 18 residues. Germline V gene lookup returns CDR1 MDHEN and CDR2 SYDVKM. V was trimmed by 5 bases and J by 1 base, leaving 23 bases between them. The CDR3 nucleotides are TGTGCCAGCAGTCCCCCGCCCGGGGGGGCGGGTGCGAACACTGAAGCTTTCTTT. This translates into CASSPPPGGAGANTEAFF.

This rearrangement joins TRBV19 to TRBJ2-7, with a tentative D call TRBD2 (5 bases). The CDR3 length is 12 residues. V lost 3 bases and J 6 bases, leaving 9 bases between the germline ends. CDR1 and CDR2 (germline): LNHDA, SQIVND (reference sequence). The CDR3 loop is CASSMRVGEQYF. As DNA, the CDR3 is TGTGCCAGTAGTATGAGGGTTGGCGAGCAGTACTTC.

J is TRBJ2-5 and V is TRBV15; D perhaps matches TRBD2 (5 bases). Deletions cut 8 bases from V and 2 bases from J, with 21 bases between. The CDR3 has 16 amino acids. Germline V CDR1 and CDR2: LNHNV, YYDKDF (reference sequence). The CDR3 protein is CATAGGAGKLQETQYF. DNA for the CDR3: TGTGCCACCGCTGGAGGCGCCGGCAAATTACAAGAGACCCAGTACTTC.

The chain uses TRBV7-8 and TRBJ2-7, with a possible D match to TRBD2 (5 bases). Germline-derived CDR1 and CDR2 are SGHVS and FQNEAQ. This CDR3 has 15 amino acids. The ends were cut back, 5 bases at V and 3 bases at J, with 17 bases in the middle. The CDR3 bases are TGTGCCAGCAGCGAAGCCACTGCCAGCGGCTACGAGCAGTACTTC. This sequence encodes CASSEATASGYEQYF. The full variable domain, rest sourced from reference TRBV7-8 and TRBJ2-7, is GAGVSQSPRYKVAKRGQDVALRCDPISGHVSLFWYQQALGQGPEFLTYFQNEAQLDKSGLPSDRFFAERPEGSVSTLKIQRTQQEDSAVYLCASSEATASGYEQYFGPGTRLTVT.

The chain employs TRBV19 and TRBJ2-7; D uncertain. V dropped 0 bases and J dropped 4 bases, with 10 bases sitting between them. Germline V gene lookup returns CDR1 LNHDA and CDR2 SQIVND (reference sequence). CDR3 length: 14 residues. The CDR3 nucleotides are TGTGCCAGTAGTATAGACATCAACCAGTACGAGCAGTACTTC. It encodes CASSIDINQYEQYF. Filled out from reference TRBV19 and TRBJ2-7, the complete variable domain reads DGGITQSPKYLFRKEGQNVTLSCEQNLNHDAMYWYRQDPGQGLRLIYYSQIVNDFQKGDIAEGYSVSREKKESFPLTVTSAQKNPTAFYLCASSIDINQYEQYFGPGTRLTVT.

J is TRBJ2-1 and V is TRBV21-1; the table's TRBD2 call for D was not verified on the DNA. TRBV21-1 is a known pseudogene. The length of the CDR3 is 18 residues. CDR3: CASSKKTGLAGTPNEQFF. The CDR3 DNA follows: TGTGCCAGCAGCAAAAAAACAGGACTAGCGGGAACCCCCAATGAGCAGTTCTTC.

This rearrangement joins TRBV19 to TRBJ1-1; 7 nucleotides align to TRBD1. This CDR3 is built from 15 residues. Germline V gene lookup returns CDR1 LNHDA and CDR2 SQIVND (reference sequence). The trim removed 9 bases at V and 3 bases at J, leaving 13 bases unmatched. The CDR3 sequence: CASTAGDSSYTEAFF. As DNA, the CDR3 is TGTGCCAGCACAGCGGGGGACAGTTCATACACTGAAGCTTTCTTT.

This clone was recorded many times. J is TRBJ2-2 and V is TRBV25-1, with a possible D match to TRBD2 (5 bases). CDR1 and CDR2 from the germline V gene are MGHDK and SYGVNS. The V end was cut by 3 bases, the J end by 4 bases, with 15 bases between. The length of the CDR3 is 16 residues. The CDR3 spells CASSEGAGRGTGELFF. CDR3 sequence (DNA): TGTGCCAGCAGTGAGGGAGCTGGCCGTGGCACCGGGGAGCTGTTTTTT.

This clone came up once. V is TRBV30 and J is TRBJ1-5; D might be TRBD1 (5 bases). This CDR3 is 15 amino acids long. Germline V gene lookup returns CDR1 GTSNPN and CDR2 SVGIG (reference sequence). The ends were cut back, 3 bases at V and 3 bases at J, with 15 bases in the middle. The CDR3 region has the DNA TGTGCCTGGAGGCTGGCTGGGGGGAACAATCAGCCCCAGCATTTT. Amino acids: CAWRLAGGNNQPQHF.

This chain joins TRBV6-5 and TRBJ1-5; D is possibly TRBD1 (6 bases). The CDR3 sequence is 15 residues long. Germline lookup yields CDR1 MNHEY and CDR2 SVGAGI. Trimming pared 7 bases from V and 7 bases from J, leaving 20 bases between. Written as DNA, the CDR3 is TGTGCCAGCACCCCCGAGGGACACCAAGACCAGCCCCAGCATTTT. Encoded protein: CASTPEGHQDQPQHF.

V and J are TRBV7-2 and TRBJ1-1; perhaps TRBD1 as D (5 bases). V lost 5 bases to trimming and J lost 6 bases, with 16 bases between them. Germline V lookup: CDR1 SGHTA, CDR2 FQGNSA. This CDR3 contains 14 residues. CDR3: CASSRRDLGSEAFF. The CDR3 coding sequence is TGTGCCAGCAGCCGCCGGGACTTGGGCTCTGAAGCTTTCTTT. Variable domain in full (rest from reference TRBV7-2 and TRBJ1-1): GAGVSQSPSNKVTEKGKDVELRCDPISGHTALYWYRQSLGQGLEFLIYFQGNSAPDKSGLPSDRFSAERTGGSVSTLTIQRTQQEDSAVYLCASSRRDLGSEAFFGQGTRLTVV.

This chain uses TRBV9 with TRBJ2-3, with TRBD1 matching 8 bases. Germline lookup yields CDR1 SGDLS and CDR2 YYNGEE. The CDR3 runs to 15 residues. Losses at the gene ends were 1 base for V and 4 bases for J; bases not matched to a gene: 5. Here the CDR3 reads CASSVSGGASDTQYF. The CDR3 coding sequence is TGTGCCAGCAGCGTATCAGGGGGCGCGTCAGATACGCAGTATTTT.

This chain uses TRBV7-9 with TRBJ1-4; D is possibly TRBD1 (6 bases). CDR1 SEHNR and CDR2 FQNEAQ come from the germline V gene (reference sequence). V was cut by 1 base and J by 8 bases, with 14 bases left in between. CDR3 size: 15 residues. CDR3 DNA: TGTGCCAGCAGCTTAGAGGGGCAGGGGAAGGAAAAACTGTTTTTT. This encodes CASSLEGQGKEKLFF.

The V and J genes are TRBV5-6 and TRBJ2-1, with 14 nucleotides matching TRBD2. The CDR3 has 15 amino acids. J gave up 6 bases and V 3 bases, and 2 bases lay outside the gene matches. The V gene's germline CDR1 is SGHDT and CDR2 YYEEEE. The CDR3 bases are TGTGCCAGCAGCTGGGGACTAGCGGGGGTCAATGAGCAGTTCTTC. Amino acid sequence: CASSWGLAGVNEQFF.

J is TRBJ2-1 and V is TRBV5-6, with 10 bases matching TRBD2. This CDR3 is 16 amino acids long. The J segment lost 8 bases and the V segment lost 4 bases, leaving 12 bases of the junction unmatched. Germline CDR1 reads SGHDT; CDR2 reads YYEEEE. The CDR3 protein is CASSGALAGRVYEQFF. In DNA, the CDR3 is TGTGCCAGCAGCGGAGCACTAGCGGGAAGGGTCTATGAGCAGTTCTTC.

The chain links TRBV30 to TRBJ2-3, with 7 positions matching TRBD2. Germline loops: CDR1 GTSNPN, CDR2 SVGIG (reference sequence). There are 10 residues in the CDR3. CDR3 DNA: TGTTCCCTGGGGGGGGGTACGCAGTATTTT. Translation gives CSLGGGTQYF.

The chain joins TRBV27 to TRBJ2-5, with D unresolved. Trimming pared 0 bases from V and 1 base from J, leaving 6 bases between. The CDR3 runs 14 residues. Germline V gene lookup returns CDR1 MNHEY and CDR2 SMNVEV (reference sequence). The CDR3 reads CASSLSASQETQYF. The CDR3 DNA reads TGTGCCAGCAGTTTATCGGCTAGCCAAGAGACCCAGTACTTC.

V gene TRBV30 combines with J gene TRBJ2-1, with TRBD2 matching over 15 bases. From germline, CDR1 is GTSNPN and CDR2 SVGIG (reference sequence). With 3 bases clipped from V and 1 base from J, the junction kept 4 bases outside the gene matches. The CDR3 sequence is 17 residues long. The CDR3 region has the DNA TGTGCCTGGAGCGGACTAGCGGGAGGGATATCCTACAATGAGCAGTTCTTC. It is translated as CAWSGLAGGISYNEQFF.

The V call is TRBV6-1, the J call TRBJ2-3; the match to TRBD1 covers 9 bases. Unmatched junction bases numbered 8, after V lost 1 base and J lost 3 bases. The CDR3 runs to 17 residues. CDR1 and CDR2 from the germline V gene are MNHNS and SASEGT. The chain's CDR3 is CASSEDIPGQGTDTQYF. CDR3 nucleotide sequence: TGTGCCAGCAGTGAAGATATTCCGGGACAGGGAACAGATACGCAGTATTTT.

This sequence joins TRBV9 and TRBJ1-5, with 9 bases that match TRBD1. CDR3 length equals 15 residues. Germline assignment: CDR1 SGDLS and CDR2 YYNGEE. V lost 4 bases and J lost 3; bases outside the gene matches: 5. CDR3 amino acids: CASSTGQGTNQPQHF. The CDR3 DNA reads TGTGCCAGCAGCACCGGACAGGGGACCAATCAGCCCCAGCATTTT.

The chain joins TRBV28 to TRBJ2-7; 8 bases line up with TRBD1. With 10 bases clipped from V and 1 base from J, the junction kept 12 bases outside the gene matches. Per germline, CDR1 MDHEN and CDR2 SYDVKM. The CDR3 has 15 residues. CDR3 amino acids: CATTPPGTGSYEQYF. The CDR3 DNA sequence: TGTGCCACAACCCCTCCCGGGACAGGATCCTACGAGCAGTACTTC. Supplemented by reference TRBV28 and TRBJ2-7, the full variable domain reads DVKVTQSSRYLVKRTGEKVFLECVQDMDHENMFWYRQDPGLGLRLIYFSYDVKMKEKGDIPEGYSVSREKKERFSLILESASTNQTSMYLCATTPPGTGSYEQYFGPGTRLTVT.

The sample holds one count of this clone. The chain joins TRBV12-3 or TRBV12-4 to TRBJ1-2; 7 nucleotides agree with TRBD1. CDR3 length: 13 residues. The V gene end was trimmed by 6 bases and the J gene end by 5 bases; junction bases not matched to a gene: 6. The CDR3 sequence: CASRRDSQYGYTF. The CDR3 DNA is TGTGCCAGCAGGAGGGACAGCCAATATGGCTACACCTTC.

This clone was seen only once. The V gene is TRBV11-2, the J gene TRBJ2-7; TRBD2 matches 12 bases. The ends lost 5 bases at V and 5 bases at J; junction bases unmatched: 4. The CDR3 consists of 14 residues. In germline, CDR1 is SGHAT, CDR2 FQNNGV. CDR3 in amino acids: CASSTSGRSHEQYF. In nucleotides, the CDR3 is TGTGCCAGCAGCACTAGCGGGAGGTCCCACGAGCAGTACTTC.

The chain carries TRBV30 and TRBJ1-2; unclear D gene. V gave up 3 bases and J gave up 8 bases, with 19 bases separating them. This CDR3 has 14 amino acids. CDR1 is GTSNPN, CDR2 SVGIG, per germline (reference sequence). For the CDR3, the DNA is TGTGCCTGGAGCTTAACGGGTGCCCTCCTGGGCTACACCTTC. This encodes CAWSLTGALLGYTF.

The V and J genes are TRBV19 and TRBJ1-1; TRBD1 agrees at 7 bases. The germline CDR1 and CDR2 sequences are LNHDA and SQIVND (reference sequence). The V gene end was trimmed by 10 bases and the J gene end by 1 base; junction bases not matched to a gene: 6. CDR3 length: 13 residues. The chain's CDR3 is CATTGAPNTEAFF. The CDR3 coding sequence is TGTGCCACTACAGGGGCCCCGAACACTGAAGCTTTCTTT.

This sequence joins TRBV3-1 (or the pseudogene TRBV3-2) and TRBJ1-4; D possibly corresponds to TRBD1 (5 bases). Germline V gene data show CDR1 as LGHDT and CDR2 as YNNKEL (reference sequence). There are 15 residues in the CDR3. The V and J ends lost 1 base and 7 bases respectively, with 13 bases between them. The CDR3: CASSQGYRQGEKLFF. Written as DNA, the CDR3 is TGTGCCAGCAGCCAAGGGTACAGGCAGGGTGAAAAACTGTTTTTT.

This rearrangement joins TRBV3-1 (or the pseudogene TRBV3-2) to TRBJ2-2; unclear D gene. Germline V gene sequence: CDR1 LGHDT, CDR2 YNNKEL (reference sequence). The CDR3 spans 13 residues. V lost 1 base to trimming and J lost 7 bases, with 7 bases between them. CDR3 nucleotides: TGTGCCAGCAGCCAAGCTGCCGGCGGGGAGCTGTTTTTT. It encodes CASSQAAGGELFF.